This passage covers 19 T cell receptor beta chains from one sample sequenced in a study of T cell responses to AZD1222 COVID-19 vaccine. Assay: immunoSEQ multiplex PCR; the TCRdb copy retains only in-frame clones and omits some. Of fewer than 200,000 clones listed, roughly 89% are singletons. Source: peripheral blood, taken on day 0 of AZD1222 vaccination. The receptor source for this set is an adult in good health.

This rearrangement joins TRBV2 to TRBJ1-5; tentatively, D is TRBD1 (5 bases). This CDR3 has 14 amino acids. The V gene lost 2 bases and the J gene lost 4 bases, with 9 bases spanning the gap. Looked up from germline, CDR1 is SNHLY and CDR2 is FYNNEI. For the CDR3, the DNA is TGTGCCAGCAGTGAACTGGGGCAGAATCAGCCCCAGCATTTT. Translating it yields CASSELGQNQPQHF.

V and J are TRBV5-8 and TRBJ1-3, with 8 bases that match TRBD1. V lost 4 bases, J lost 0 bases, and 6 bases stayed unmatched. CDR3 length: 16 residues. Germline V lookup: CDR1 SGHTS, CDR2 YDEGEE. CDR3 amino acids: CASSRTGFDSGNTIYF. For the CDR3, the DNA is TGTGCCAGCAGCCGGACAGGGTTCGACTCTGGAAACACCATATATTTT.

This CDR3 reads CASSHRAGEEFF. The CDR3 region has the DNA TGTGCCAGCAGCCATCGGGCGGGAGAAGAGTTCTTC. The gene calls are TRBV3-1 (or the pseudogene TRBV3-2) and TRBJ2-1, with 7 bases aligning to TRBD2. CDR1 and CDR2 from the germline V gene are LGHDT and YNNKEL (reference sequence). After removal of 3 bases from V and 14 bases from J, the junction contained 7 bases not matched to a gene. This CDR3 comprises 12 residues.

The chain has TRBV5-1 and TRBJ2-2, with 8 bases that match TRBD1. Germline lookup yields CDR1 SGHRS and CDR2 YFSETQ. Germline trimming cut 0 bases from V and 8 bases from J; bases unmatched to any gene: 9. This CDR3 is built from 16 residues. CDR3 loop: CASSLDAGTGVGELFF. In DNA form, the CDR3 reads TGCGCCAGCAGCTTGGACGCCGGGACAGGCGTTGGGGAGCTGTTTTTT.

The rearrangement links TRBV19 to TRBJ2-1; 7 bases fit TRBD2. Losses at the gene ends were 5 bases for V and 10 bases for J; bases not matched to a gene: 11. The V gene's germline CDR1 is LNHDA and CDR2 SQIVND (reference sequence). The CDR3 loop spans 14 amino acids. As DNA, the CDR3 is TGTGCCAGTAGTGCCTCGACTAGCCACTACGAGCAGTTCTTC. This codes for CASSASTSHYEQFF.

The V gene is TRBV3-1 (or the pseudogene TRBV3-2), the J gene TRBJ2-5; D uncertain. Germline lookup yields CDR1 LGHDT and CDR2 YNNKEL (reference sequence). The V gene lost 6 bases and the J gene lost 5 bases, with 10 bases spanning the gap. The CDR3 totals 12 residues. The CDR3 DNA reads TGTGCCAGCAGGGAGTGGGGTGAGACCCAGTACTTC. Its protein is CASREWGETQYF.

The count of this clone is one. The chain employs TRBV9 and TRBJ1-1; 11 nucleotides line up with TRBD1. CDR1 and CDR2 from the germline V gene are SGDLS and YYNGEE. V was pared by 0 bases and J by 7 bases, with 5 bases of the junction left unmatched. The CDR3 has 15 residues. CDR3 DNA: TGTGCCAGCAGCGTAGTTAGGACAGGGGGCCATGAAGCTTTCTTT. As protein: CASSVVRTGGHEAFF.

The chain couples TRBV12-3 or TRBV12-4 to TRBJ1-5, with unresolved D. The CDR3 covers 13 residues. V was shortened by 7 bases and J by 7 bases, with 14 bases between the two germline ends. The CDR3 spells CASTPTLRQPQHF. DNA for the CDR3: TGTGCCAGCACTCCCACTCTAAGACAGCCCCAGCATTTT.

The rearrangement uses TRBV9 and TRBJ1-1; D possibly corresponds to TRBD1 (6 bases). The CDR3 has 17 amino acids. Germline values: CDR1 SGDLS, CDR2 YYNGEE. The ends were cut back, 4 bases at V and 1 base at J, with 20 bases in the middle. CDR3 region: CASSSGVGGAGNTEAFF. Written as DNA, the CDR3 is TGTGCCAGCAGCTCCGGCGTGGGGGGCGCAGGGAACACTGAAGCTTTCTTT. Full variable domain (remainder filled in from reference TRBV9 and TRBJ1-1): DSGVTQTPKHLITATGQRVTLRCSPRSGDLSVYWYQQSLDQGLQFLIQYYNGEERAKGNILERFSAQQFPDLHSELNLSSLELGDSALYFCASSSGVGGAGNTEAFFGQGTRLTVV.

The rearrangement links TRBV19 to TRBJ2-5; 8 positions agree with TRBD1. J gave up 2 bases and V 6 bases, and 8 bases lay outside the gene matches. The germline gives CDR1 LNHDA, CDR2 SQIVND (reference sequence). The CDR3 extends over 15 amino acids. In DNA, the CDR3 is TGTGCCAGTAGCACCGGACAGGGAGGTCAAGAGACCCAGTACTTC. This gives the protein CASSTGQGGQETQYF.

The gene calls are TRBV5-1 and TRBJ2-1; TRBD1 matches at 11 bases. CDR3 length: 16 amino acids. CDR1 is SGHRS and CDR2 is YFSETQ in the germline V gene. Losses at the gene ends were 3 bases for V and 6 bases for J; bases not matched to a gene: 8. The CDR3 sequence is CASSSRTGGPSNEQFF. DNA for the CDR3: TGCGCCAGCAGCTCGAGGACAGGGGGCCCTTCCAATGAGCAGTTCTTC.

The chain recombines TRBV19 with TRBJ1-3; possible D gene TRBD1, 5 bases. The CDR3 runs to 16 residues. Germline V CDR1 and CDR2: LNHDA, SQIVND (reference sequence). Trimming removed 2 bases from V and 0 bases from J, with 11 bases in between. The CDR3, as DNA: TGTGCCAGTAGTATACGGCAGGACAACTCTGGAAACACCATATATTTT. Its protein product is CASSIRQDNSGNTIYF.

This clone was recorded only once. The CDR3 reads CASNRAWTSGAYEQYF. The CDR3 DNA is TGCGCCAGCAACCGGGCCTGGACTAGCGGGGCCTACGAGCAGTACTTC. J is TRBJ2-7 and V is TRBV5-1; 12 bases match TRBD2. This CDR3 has 16 amino acids. Germline V CDR1 and CDR2: SGHRS, YFSETQ. V lost 6 bases, J lost 2 bases, and 9 bases stayed unmatched.

The chain recombines TRBV3-1 (or the pseudogene TRBV3-2) with TRBJ1-5; D not resolved. Germline V gene sequence: CDR1 LGHDT, CDR2 YNNKEL (reference sequence). This CDR3 has 16 amino acids. V lost 0 bases and J lost 5, with 14 bases in between. CDR3 in amino acids: CASSQDSSSPDQPQHF. The CDR3 nucleotides are TGTGCCAGCAGCCAAGATTCCTCTAGTCCCGATCAGCCCCAGCATTTT.

The rearrangement uses TRBV6-5 and TRBJ2-7, with 8 positions matching TRBD1. The length of the CDR3 is 12 residues. V shed 7 bases and J 3 bases; nucleotides not matched to a gene: 2. CDR1 is MNHEY, CDR2 SVGAGI, per germline. Here the CDR3 DNA reads TGTGCCAGCAAGGACAGGGACTACGAGCAGTACTTC. Translation: CASKDRDYEQYF.

The V and J genes are TRBV6-1 and TRBJ1-5; D may be TRBD1 (5 bases). Germline CDR1 reads MNHNS; CDR2 reads SASEGT. The CDR3 is 16 residues long. V lost 2 bases and J lost 2, with 13 bases in between. CDR3 in amino acids: CASSEHPGGGNQPQHF. As DNA, the CDR3 is TGTGCCAGCAGTGAACATCCGGGGGGAGGCAATCAGCCCCAGCATTTT.

This chain uses TRBV20-1 with TRBJ2-7; maybe TRBD2 (5 bases). Germline V gene data show CDR1 as DFQATT and CDR2 as SNEGSKA (reference sequence). CDR3 length: 15 amino acids. The V gene lost 3 bases and the J gene lost 4 bases, with 19 bases spanning the gap. This CDR3 is CSASPIGGGFYEQYF. CDR3 nucleotides: TGCAGTGCTAGTCCCATCGGCGGAGGATTTTACGAGCAGTACTTC.

CDR3 sequence reads: CASSQDTGGSDEQYF. The CDR3 DNA reads as TGTGCCAGCAGCCAAGACACAGGGGGTTCCGACGAGCAGTACTTC. V and J are TRBV3-1 (or the pseudogene TRBV3-2) and TRBJ2-7; 8 positions match TRBD1. Germline trimming cut 0 bases from V and 5 bases from J; bases unmatched to any gene: 6. CDR1 and CDR2 from the germline V gene are LGHDT and YNNKEL (reference sequence). The CDR3 totals 15 residues.

V and J are TRBV5-8 and TRBJ1-1; D might be TRBD1 (5 bases). There are 15 residues in the CDR3. CDR1 SGHTS and CDR2 YDEGEE come from the germline V gene. V was cut by 4 bases and J by 1 base, with 14 bases left in between. This chain's CDR3 is CASSLRGVSNTEAFF. For the CDR3, the DNA is TGTGCCAGCAGCCTTCGGGGGGTGTCGAACACTGAAGCTTTCTTT.